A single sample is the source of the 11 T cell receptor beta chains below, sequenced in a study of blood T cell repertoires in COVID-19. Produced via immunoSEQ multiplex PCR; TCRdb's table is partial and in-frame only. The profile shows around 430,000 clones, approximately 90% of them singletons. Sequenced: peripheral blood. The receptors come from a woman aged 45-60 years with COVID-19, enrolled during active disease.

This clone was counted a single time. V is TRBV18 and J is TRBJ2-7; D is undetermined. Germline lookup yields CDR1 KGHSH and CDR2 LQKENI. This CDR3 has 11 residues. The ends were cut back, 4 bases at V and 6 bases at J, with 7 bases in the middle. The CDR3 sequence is CASSLNTEQYF. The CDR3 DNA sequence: TGTGCCAGCTCACTAAACACCGAGCAGTACTTC.

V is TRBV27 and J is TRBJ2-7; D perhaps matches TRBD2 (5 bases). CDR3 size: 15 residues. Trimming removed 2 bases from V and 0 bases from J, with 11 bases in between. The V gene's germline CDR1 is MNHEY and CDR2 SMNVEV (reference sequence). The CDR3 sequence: CASSLLGESSYEQYF. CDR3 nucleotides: TGTGCCAGCAGTTTACTCGGGGAGAGCTCCTACGAGCAGTACTTC.

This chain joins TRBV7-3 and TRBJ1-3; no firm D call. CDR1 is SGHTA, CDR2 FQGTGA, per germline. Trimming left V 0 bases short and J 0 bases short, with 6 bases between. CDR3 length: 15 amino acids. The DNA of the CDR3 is TGTGCCAGCAGCTTAACTGGAGACTCTGGAAACACCATATATTTT. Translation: CASSLTGDSGNTIYF.

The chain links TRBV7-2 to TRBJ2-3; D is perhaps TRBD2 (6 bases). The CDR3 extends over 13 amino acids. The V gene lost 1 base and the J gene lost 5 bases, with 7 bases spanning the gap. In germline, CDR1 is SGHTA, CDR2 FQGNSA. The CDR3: CASSLGGEDTQYF. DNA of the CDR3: TGTGCCAGCAGCTTAGGCGGGGAAGATACGCAGTATTTT.

DNA for the CDR3: TGTGCCAGCAGTCGGCGCAGGGGTACAACTAATGAAAAACTGTTTTTT. It specifies CASSRRRGTTNEKLFF. This sequence joins TRBV2 and TRBJ1-4; tentatively, D is TRBD1 (6 bases). CDR3 size: 16 residues. Germline V CDR1 and CDR2: SNHLY, FYNNEI. The germline V and J ends were trimmed by 5 bases and 0 bases, with 13 bases remaining between them. Together with reference TRBV2 and TRBJ1-4, the CDR3 gives the full variable domain: EPEVTQTPSHQVTQMGQEVILRCVPISNHLYFYWYRQILGQKVEFLVSFYNNEISEKSEIFDDQFSVERPDGSNFTLKIRSTKLEDSAMYFCASSRRRGTTNEKLFFGSGTQLSVL.

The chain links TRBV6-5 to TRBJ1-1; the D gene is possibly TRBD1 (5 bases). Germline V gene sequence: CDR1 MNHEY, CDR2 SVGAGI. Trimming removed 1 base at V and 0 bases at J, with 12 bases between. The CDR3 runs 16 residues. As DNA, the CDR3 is TGTGCCAGCAGTTACTGGGGGGGGACTATGAACACTGAAGCTTTCTTT. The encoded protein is CASSYWGGTMNTEAFF.

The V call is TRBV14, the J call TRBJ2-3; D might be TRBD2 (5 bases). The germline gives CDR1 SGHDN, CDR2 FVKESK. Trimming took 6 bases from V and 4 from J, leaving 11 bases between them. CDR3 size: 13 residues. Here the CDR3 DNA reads TGTGCCAGCAGTTGGACTGCGGCAGATACGCAGTATTTT. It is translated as CASSWTAADTQYF.

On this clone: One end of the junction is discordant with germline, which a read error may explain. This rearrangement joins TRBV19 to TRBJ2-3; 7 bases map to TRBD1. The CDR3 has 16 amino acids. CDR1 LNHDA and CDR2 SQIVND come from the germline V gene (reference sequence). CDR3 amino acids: CASSRNRQGEGDTRYF. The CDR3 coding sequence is TGTGCCAGTAGCCGAAACCGACAGGGCGAAGGCGATACGCGGTATTTT.

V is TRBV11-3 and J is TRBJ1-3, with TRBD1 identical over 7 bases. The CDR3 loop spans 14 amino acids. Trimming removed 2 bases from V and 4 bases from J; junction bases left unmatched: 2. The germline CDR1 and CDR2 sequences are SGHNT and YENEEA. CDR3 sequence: CASSLRGQGNTIYF. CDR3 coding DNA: TGTGCCAGCAGCTTAAGGGGGCAAGGAAACACCATATATTTT.

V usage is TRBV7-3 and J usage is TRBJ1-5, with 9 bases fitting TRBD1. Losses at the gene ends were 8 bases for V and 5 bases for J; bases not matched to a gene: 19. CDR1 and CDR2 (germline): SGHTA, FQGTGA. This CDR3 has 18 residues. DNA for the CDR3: TGTGCCAGCTATTGCCCGGGACAGGGTGTGATTTGTGATCAGCCCCAGCATTTT. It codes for CASYCPGQGVICDQPQHF.

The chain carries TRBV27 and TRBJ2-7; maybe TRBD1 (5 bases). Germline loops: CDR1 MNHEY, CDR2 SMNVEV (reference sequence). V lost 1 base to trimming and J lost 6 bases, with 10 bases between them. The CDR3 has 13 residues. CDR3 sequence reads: CASSLWSGREQYF. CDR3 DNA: TGTGCCAGCAGTTTATGGTCAGGGCGCGAGCAGTACTTC.